Listed here are 5 T cell receptor beta chains from one sample, sequenced in a study of T cell repertoires in cytomegalovirus infection. Their antigens are not known. From the reads, TCRdb called clonotypes with MiXCR, one entry per CDR3 protein. The table includes approximately 110,000 distinct CDR3 sequences, about 30% detected once. The sample in question was CD8+ T cells from cultured PBMCs, obtained from culture after CMV antigen stimulation. The receptor source for this set is a human donor in good health (CMV status not recorded). Some clones in this sample may be carry-over from other donors' samples.

This clonotype was recorded a few times. The chain uses TRBV7-9 and TRBJ2-1; 16 bases match TRBD2. The V gene end was trimmed by 5 bases and the J gene end by 4 bases; junction bases not matched to a gene: 14. From germline, CDR1 is SEHNR and CDR2 FQNEAQ (reference sequence). CDR3 size: 20 residues. DNA of the CDR3: TGTGCCAGCAGCACTAATGGGGGACTAGCGGGGGGGCCGTCGTACAATGAGCAGTTCTTC. It encodes CASSTNGGLAGGPSYNEQFF. Looking up the rest from reference TRBV7-9 and TRBJ2-1 gives the full variable domain: DTGVSQNPRHKITKRGQNVTFRCDPISEHNRLYWYRQTLGQGPEFLTYFQNEAQLEKSRLLSDRFSAERPKGSFSTLEIQRTEQGDSAMYLCASSTNGGLAGGPSYNEQFFGPGTRLTVL.

This clonotype was observed a handful of times. The chain has TRBV7-9 and TRBJ1-1; D gene ambiguous. Germline assignment: CDR1 SEHNR and CDR2 FQNEAQ (reference sequence). The CDR3 sequence is 15 residues long. V was trimmed by 5 bases and J by 0 bases, leaving 13 bases between them. The DNA for the CDR3 is TGTGCCAGCAGCGCTACTGACGGGATGAACACTGAAGCTTTCTTT. Translation: CASSATDGMNTEAFF.

This clonotype has only a few counts. J is TRBJ1-2 and V is TRBV11-2, with 8 bases matching TRBD1. The CDR3 is 18 residues long. Germline V gene lookup returns CDR1 SGHAT and CDR2 FQNNGV. V lost 2 bases to trimming and J lost 4 bases; unmatched junction nucleotides: 15. CDR3: CASSLWAPEDRVPYGYTF. The CDR3 DNA sequence: TGTGCCAGCAGCTTATGGGCCCCCGAGGACAGGGTCCCCTATGGCTACACCTTC.

This clonotype was observed at least ten times. The chain recombines TRBV7-2 with TRBJ2-7, with 12 bases fitting TRBD2. This CDR3 is built from 16 residues. Germline CDR1 is SGHTA and CDR2 is FQGNSA. V gave up 5 bases and J gave up 3 bases; unmatched junction bases: 8. Here the CDR3 reads CASSPNGLAGSYEQYF. DNA of the CDR3: TGTGCCAGCAGCCCGAACGGACTAGCGGGGAGCTACGAGCAGTACTTC.

This chain connects TRBV7-6 to TRBJ2-7, with a tentative D call TRBD2 (6 bases). V was clipped by 1 base and J by 6 bases, with 16 bases between them. Looked up from germline, CDR1 is SGHVS and CDR2 is FNYEAQ. The CDR3 loop spans 15 amino acids. The CDR3 coding sequence is TGTGCCAGCAGCTTAGGGGGGGACCCCTTTGGCGAGCAGTACTTC. Encoded protein: CASSLGGDPFGEQYF.